These 16 T cell receptor beta chains were all obtained from the same sample, sequenced in a study of blood T cell repertoires in COVID-19. Data came from immunoSEQ multiplex PCR; TCRdb stores just in-frame clones and leaves some out. The sample includes 290,000 or so clones, more than 75% of them seen just once. Source material: peripheral blood. The receptors shown here come from a man aged 65-85 years with acute or convalescent COVID-19.

This clone was observed once. V and J are TRBV28 and TRBJ1-4; TRBD1 is a possible D gene (6 bases). The germline V gene encodes CDR1 MDHEN and CDR2 SYDVKM. There are 15 residues in the CDR3. The V end was cut by 4 bases, the J end by 2 bases, with 11 bases between. CDR3 region: CASSSTGLTNEKLFF. The CDR3 DNA reads TGTGCCAGCAGTTCAACAGGGTTGACTAATGAAAAACTGTTTTTT. Full variable domain (outside the CDR3, taken from reference TRBV28 and TRBJ1-4): DVKVTQSSRYLVKRTGEKVFLECVQDMDHENMFWYRQDPGLGLRLIYFSYDVKMKEKGDIPEGYSVSREKKERFSLILESASTNQTSMYLCASSSTGLTNEKLFFGSGTQLSVL.

The chain uses TRBV7-2 and TRBJ2-7, with D hard to call. V was pared by 1 base and J by 2 bases, with 12 bases between. Per germline, CDR1 SGHTA and CDR2 FQGNSA. The CDR3 consists of 15 residues. For the CDR3, the DNA is TGTGCCAGCAGCTTAGACCGTTCGGTACCCTACGAGCAGTACTTC. Its protein product is CASSLDRSVPYEQYF.

J is TRBJ1-5 and V is TRBV27; possibly TRBD1 for D (5 bases). The CDR3 sequence is 14 residues long. Trimming removed 5 bases at V and 5 bases at J, with 13 bases between. Per germline, CDR1 MNHEY and CDR2 SMNVEV (reference sequence). The chain's CDR3 is CASSPRRGHQPQHF. The CDR3 DNA is TGTGCCAGCAGTCCGCGTAGGGGCCATCAGCCCCAGCATTTT.

The J gene is TRBJ1-2, the V gene TRBV4-1; a possible D gene is TRBD1 (6 bases). Germline assignment: CDR1 MGHRA and CDR2 YSYEKL. The CDR3 length is 15 residues. Trimming removed 1 base from V and 8 bases from J, with 17 bases in between. CDR3 nucleotide sequence: TGCGCCAGCAGCCAAGCAGGCAGGGGTTCAGAAGGCTACACCTTC. Translating it yields CASSQAGRGSEGYTF.

This rearrangement joins TRBV5-6 to TRBJ2-6; perhaps TRBD1 as D (6 bases). Germline V gives CDR1 SGHDT, CDR2 YYEEEE. This CDR3 has 16 residues. V was clipped by 1 base and J by 3 bases, with 11 bases between them. The CDR3 nucleotides are TGTGCCAGCAGCTTGCAGGGGTCCTATGGGGCCAACGTCCTGACTTTC. Residues: CASSLQGSYGANVLTF.

The rearrangement uses TRBV7-2 and TRBJ1-6; weak D call: TRBD1 (6 bases). Trimming took off 9 bases at V and 7 bases at J, with 25 bases between the two ends. The CDR3 runs to 17 residues. The V gene's germline CDR1 is SGHTA and CDR2 FQGNSA. The CDR3 bases are TGTGCCAGTAAAGAAACCATCGTGGGGACAAGAAATTCACCCCTCCACTTT. Its translation: CASKETIVGTRNSPLHF.

The V gene is TRBV19, the J gene TRBJ1-5; the match to TRBD1 covers 7 bases. Germline lookup yields CDR1 LNHDA and CDR2 SQIVND (reference sequence). This CDR3 is built from 16 residues. J gave up 6 bases and V 1 base, and 9 bases lay outside the gene matches. CDR3 DNA sequence: TGTGCCAGTAGTATAGGTAACAGGGGCTATAGTCAGCCCCAGCATTTT. Its protein is CASSIGNRGYSQPQHF.

The V call is TRBV27, the J call TRBJ2-7; weak D call: TRBD1 (5 bases). The CDR3 has 14 amino acids. Trimming shortened V by 2 bases and J by 2 bases, and 10 bases separated the two germline ends. The V gene's germline CDR1 is MNHEY and CDR2 SMNVEV (reference sequence). The CDR3 DNA reads TGTGCCAGCAGTTTAGGACATTCTACCTACGAGCAGTACTTC. This translates into CASSLGHSTYEQYF.

The V and J genes are TRBV19 and TRBJ2-7; 9 bases agree with TRBD2. V trimming: 6 bases; J trimming: 4 bases; junction bases outside the gene matches: 10. This CDR3 spans 15 amino acids. CDR1 is LNHDA and CDR2 is SQIVND in the germline V gene (reference sequence). For the CDR3, the DNA is TGTGCCAGTAGCGTAGCGGGGGACCCCCTTTACGAGCAGTACTTC. Encoded protein: CASSVAGDPLYEQYF.

This chain links TRBV6-2 or TRBV6-3 with TRBJ1-3; 9 bases fit TRBD1. Germline CDR1 reads MNHEY; CDR2 reads SVGEGT. V trimming: 2 bases; J trimming: 7 bases; junction bases outside the gene matches: 6. The CDR3 covers 15 residues. The CDR3 DNA reads as TGTGCCAGCAGTTACAGGACAGGGGCGTCGAACACCATATATTTT. Its translation is CASSYRTGASNTIYF.

This clone was seen just once. The genes are TRBV15 and TRBJ1-5, with TRBD1 identical over 12 bases. This CDR3 has 20 amino acids. Looked up from germline, CDR1 is LNHNV and CDR2 is YYDKDF (reference sequence). V gave up 3 bases and J gave up 6 bases; unmatched junction bases: 18. CDR3 DNA: TGTGCCACCAGCAGGGGTCTTGGGACAGGGGGCGACCTCTTTGGTCAGCCCCAGCATTTT. Its translation: CATSRGLGTGGDLFGQPQHF.

This clone was seen just once. The chain recombines TRBV7-2 with TRBJ1-5; possible D gene TRBD1, 6 bases. Germline lookup yields CDR1 SGHTA and CDR2 FQGNSA. Trimming took 1 base from V and 2 from J, leaving 9 bases between them. This CDR3 region has 15 residues. CDR3 sequence (DNA): TGTGCCAGCAGCTTAGAAGGGGGGGGCAATCAGCCCCAGCATTTT. Protein product: CASSLEGGGNQPQHF.

The table lists this clone with a count of one. The chain carries TRBV24-1 and TRBJ2-3; D possibly corresponds to TRBD1 (6 bases). V lost 0 bases and J 0 bases, leaving 12 bases between the germline ends. CDR3 size: 17 residues. CDR1 is KGHDR and CDR2 is SFDVKD in the germline V gene. The CDR3 loop is CATSDLGPGQSTDTQYF. In DNA form, the CDR3 reads TGTGCCACCAGTGATTTGGGGCCGGGACAAAGCACAGATACGCAGTATTTT.

This clone was seen a few times. This chain joins TRBV5-4 and TRBJ2-6; D is unresolved. Germline V lookup: CDR1 SGHNT, CDR2 YYREEE (reference sequence). The CDR3 is 14 residues long. V was trimmed by 0 bases and J by 1 base, leaving 2 bases between them. Here the CDR3 reads CASSLVSGANVLTF. DNA of the CDR3: TGTGCCAGCAGCTTGGTATCTGGGGCCAACGTCCTGACTTTC. The full variable domain, rest sourced from reference TRBV5-4 and TRBJ2-6, is ETGVTQSPTHLIKTRGQQVTLRCSSQSGHNTVSWYQQALGQGPQFIFQYYREEENGRGNFPPRFSGLQFPNYSSELNVNALELDDSALYLCASSLVSGANVLTFGAGSRLTVL.

This chain links TRBV7-2 with TRBJ1-1; TRBD1 matches at 9 bases. The germline gives CDR1 SGHTA, CDR2 FQGNSA. The CDR3 has 12 residues. J lost 11 bases, V lost 1 base, and 2 bases had no gene match. The DNA for the CDR3 is TGTGCCAGCAGCTTAGGAGGGACAGGGGCTTTCTTT. Translating it yields CASSLGGTGAFF.

About this clone itself: Other DNA sequences of this sample code for an identical CDR3. V usage is TRBV30 and J usage is TRBJ1-5; D may be TRBD1 (6 bases). There are 13 residues in the CDR3. Germline V CDR1 and CDR2: GTSNPN, SVGIG (reference sequence). The V and J ends lost 3 bases and 2 bases respectively, with 8 bases between them. The CDR3 nucleotides read TGTGCCTGGAGCCACAGGGGCAATCAGCCCCAGCATTTT. It codes for CAWSHRGNQPQHF.